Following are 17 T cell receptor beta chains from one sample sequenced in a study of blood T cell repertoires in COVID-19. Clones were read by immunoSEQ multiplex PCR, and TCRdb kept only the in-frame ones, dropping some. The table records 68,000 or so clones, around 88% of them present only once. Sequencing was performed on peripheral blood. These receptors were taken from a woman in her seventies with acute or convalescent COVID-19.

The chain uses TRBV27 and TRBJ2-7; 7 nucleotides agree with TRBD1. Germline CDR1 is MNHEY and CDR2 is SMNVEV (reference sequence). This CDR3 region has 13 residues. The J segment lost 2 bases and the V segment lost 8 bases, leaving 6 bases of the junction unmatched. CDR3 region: CASRRQGPYEQYF. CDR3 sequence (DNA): TGTGCCAGCCGTCGACAGGGACCCTACGAGCAGTACTTC.

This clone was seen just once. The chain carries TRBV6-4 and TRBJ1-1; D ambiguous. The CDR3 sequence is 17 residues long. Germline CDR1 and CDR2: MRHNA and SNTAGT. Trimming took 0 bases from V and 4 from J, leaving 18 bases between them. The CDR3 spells CASSDSGRLWVSTEAFF. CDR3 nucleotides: TGTGCCAGCAGTGACTCTGGCAGGTTGTGGGTAAGCACTGAAGCTTTCTTT.

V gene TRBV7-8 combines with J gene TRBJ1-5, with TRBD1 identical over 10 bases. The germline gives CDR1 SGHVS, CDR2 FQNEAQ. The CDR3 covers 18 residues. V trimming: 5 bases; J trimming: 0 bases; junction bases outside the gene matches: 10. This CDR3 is CASSVGTGALYSNQPQHF. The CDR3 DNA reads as TGTGCCAGCAGCGTGGGGACAGGGGCCCTCTATAGCAATCAGCCCCAGCATTTT.

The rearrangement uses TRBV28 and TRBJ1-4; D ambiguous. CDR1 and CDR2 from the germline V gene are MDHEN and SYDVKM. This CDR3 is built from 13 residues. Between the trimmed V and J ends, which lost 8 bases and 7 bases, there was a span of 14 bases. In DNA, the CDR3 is TGTGCCAGCTCATTTATCTCGGGTGAAAAACTGTTTTTT. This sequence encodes CASSFISGEKLFF.

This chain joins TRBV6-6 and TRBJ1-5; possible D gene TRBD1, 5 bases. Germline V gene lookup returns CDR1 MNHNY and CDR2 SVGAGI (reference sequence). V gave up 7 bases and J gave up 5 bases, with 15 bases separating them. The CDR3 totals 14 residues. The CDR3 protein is CASTSAGGDQPQHF. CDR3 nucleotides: TGTGCCAGCACCTCGGCGGGGGGGGATCAGCCCCAGCATTTT.

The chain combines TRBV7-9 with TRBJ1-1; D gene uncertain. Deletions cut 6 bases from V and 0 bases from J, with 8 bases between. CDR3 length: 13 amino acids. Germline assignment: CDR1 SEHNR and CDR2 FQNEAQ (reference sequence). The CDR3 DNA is TGTGCCAGCAGGGGCGCAGTGAACACTGAAGCTTTCTTT. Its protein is CASRGAVNTEAFF.

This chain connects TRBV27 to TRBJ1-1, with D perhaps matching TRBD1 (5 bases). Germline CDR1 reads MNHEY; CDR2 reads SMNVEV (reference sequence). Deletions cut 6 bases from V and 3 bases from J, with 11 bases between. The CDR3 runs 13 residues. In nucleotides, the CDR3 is TGTGCCAGCAGGATCGGGGGTGACACTGAAGCTTTCTTT. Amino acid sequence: CASRIGGDTEAFF.

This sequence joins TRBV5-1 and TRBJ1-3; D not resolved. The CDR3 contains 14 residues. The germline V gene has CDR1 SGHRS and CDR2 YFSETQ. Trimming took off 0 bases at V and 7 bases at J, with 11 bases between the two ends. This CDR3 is CASSLESGSNTIYF. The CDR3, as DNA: TGCGCCAGCAGCTTGGAGTCCGGGTCCAACACCATATATTTT. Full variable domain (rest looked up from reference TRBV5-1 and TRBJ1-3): KAGVTQTPRYLIKTRGQQVTLSCSPISGHRSVSWYQQTPGQGLQFLFEYFSETQRNKGNFPGRFSGRQFSNSRSEMNVSTLELGDSALYLCASSLESGSNTIYFGEGSWLTVV.

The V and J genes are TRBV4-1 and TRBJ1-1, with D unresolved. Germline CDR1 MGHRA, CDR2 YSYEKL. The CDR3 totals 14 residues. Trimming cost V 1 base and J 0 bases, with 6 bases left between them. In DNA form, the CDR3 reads TGCGCCAGCAGCCAAGTGCGGGTGAACACTGAAGCTTTCTTT. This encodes CASSQVRVNTEAFF.

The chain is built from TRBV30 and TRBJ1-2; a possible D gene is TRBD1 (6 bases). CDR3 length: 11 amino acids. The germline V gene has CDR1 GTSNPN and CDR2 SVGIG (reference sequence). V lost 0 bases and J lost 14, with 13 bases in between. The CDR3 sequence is CAWSVYRESTF. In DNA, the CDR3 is TGTGCCTGGAGTGTTTACAGGGAGTCGACCTTC. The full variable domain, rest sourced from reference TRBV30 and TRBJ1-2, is SQTIHQWPATLVQPVGSPLSLECTVEGTSNPNLYWYRQAAGRGLQLLFYSVGIGQISSEVPQNLSASRPQDRQFILSSKKLLLSDSGFYLCAWSVYRESTFGSGTRLTVV.

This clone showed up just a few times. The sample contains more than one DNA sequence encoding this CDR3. The CDR3 DNA sequence: TGCGCCAGCAGCTTGCCCCCTGCGGTCGGCACTGAAGCTTTCTTT. Its protein product is CASSLPPAVGTEAFF. V gene TRBV5-1 combines with J gene TRBJ1-1; D remains unclear. The CDR3 has 15 residues. Trimming took off 1 base at V and 4 bases at J, with 14 bases between the two ends. Germline values: CDR1 SGHRS, CDR2 YFSETQ.

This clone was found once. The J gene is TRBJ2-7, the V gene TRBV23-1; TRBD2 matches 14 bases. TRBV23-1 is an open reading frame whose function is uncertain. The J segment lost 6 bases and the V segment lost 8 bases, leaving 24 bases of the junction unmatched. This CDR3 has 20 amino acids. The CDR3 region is CASPPGKSTSGRADSPEQYF. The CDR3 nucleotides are TGCGCCAGCCCCCCTGGGAAATCGACTAGCGGGAGGGCCGACTCGCCCGAGCAGTACTTC.

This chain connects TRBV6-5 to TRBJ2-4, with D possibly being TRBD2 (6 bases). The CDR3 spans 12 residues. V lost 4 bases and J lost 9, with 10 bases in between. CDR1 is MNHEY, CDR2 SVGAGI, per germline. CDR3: CASSSRRGIQYF. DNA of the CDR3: TGTGCCAGCAGTTCCCGGCGGGGCATTCAGTACTTC.

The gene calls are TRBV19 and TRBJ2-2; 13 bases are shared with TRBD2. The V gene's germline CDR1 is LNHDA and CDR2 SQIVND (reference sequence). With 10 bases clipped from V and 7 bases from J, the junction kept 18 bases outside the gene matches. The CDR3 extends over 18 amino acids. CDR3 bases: TGTGCCACCGGTCCGGGACTAGCGGGGCCGGGGAAGGACGGGGAGCTGTTTTTT. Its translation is CATGPGLAGPGKDGELFF.

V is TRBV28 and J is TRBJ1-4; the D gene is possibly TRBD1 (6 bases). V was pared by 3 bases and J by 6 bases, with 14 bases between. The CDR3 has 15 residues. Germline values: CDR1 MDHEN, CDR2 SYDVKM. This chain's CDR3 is CASSFTTGSHEKLFF. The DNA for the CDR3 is TGTGCCAGCAGTTTTACGACAGGCAGCCATGAAAAACTGTTTTTT.

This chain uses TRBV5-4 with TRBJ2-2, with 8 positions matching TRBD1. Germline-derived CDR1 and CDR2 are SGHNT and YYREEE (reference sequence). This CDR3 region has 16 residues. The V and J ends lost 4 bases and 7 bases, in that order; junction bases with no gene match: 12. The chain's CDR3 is CASSPGQASRVGELFF. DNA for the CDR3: TGTGCCAGCAGCCCGGGACAGGCCTCTAGGGTCGGGGAGCTGTTTTTT.

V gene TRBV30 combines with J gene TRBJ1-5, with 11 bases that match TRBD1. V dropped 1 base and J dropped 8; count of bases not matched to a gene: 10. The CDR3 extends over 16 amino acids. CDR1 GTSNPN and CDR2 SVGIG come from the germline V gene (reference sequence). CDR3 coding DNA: TGTGCCTGGAGTGGTAAATCGCCGGGACAGGGGGAGCCCCAGCATTTT. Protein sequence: CAWSGKSPGQGEPQHF. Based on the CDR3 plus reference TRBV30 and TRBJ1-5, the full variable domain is SQTIHQWPATLVQPVGSPLSLECTVEGTSNPNLYWYRQAAGRGLQLLFYSVGIGQISSEVPQNLSASRPQDRQFILSSKKLLLSDSGFYLCAWSGKSPGQGEPQHFGDGTRLSIL.